The rows below give T cell receptor beta chains drawn from one sample of a study of T-cell memory formation after mild COVID-19. TCRdb reprocessed the 5' RACE reads with MiXCR, giving one entry per CDR3 protein. The sample comprises roughly 400,000 distinct CDR3 sequences, about a sixth of which are singletons, and about 22% rests with the top ten. The sequencing input was PBMCs or a T cell subset sorted from them (not recorded which). These receptors were collected from a man younger than 35 who had mild COVID-19 (a few samples of this study predate the infection). Cell type and time point are not known. CDR3s include the opening cysteine and the closing phenylalanine or tryptophan. A D gene is named only where the DNA matches it firmly. Not every row has a clone size; where given, it reads once, few, many or a size class.

>-|TRBJ1-3|TRBV6-5|-
TGTGCCAGCAGTAATAGGGGAAACACCATATATTTT
CASSNRGNTIYF
>many|TRBJ2-1|TRBV7-6|-
TGTGCCAGCAGCTTAGCCCCTACCTCGGGCAATGAGCAGTTCTTC
CASSLAPTSGNEQFF
>few|TRBJ2-2|TRBV7-3|TRBD2
TGTGCCAGCAGTGAGTTAGCGGGGACGAACGGGGAGCTGTTTTTT
CASSELAGTNGELFF
>-|TRBJ2-1|TRBV21-1|-
TGTGCCAGCAGCTTAACTTACAGGGGAGGGGAGCAGTTCTTC
CASSLTYRGGEQFF
>few|TRBJ1-5|TRBV7-9|-
TGTGCCAGCAGCTCTATGGTGGAGCCCCAGCATTTT
CASSSMVEPQHF
>-|TRBJ2-1|TRBV29-1|TRBD2
TGCAGCGTTAGGTTAGCGGGGGGCAATGAGCAGTTCTTC
CSVRLAGGNEQFF
>few|TRBJ2-3|TRBV6-4|TRBD2
TGTGCCAGCAGTGGCGGGGGGGTCAGCACAGATACGCAGTATTTT
CASSGGGVSTDTQYF
>many|TRBJ2-1|TRBV7-2|TRBD2
TGTGCCAGCAGCTTTCTTGTAGCGGGGGGCCGCTCAAATGAGCAGTTCTTC
CASSFLVAGGRSNEQFF
>few|TRBJ2-3|TRBV12-3/TRBV12-4|-
TGTGCCAGCAGACTTGATACGCAGTATTTT
CASRLDTQYF
>few|TRBJ1-4|TRBV12-3/TRBV12-4|-
TGTGCCAGCAGTTTAAATGGGGCTGGGGAAAAACTGTTTTTT
CASSLNGAGEKLFF
>many|TRBJ2-3|TRBV12-3/TRBV12-4|TRBD2
TGTGCCAGCAGTTTACGGGGGGCAGATACGCAGTATTTT
CASSLRGADTQYF
>few|TRBJ1-2|TRBV24-1|TRBD1
TGTGCCACCAGTGATTTGCAGGGGGATGGCTACACCTTC
CATSDLQGDGYTF
>-|TRBJ2-5|TRBV5-1|-
TGCGCCAGCAGCTTGGGGTTGAAGCAAGAGACCCAGTACTTC
CASSLGLKQETQYF
>few|TRBJ2-4|TRBV5-4|-
TGTGCCAGCAGCTATGGACCGGGGAAAAACATTCAGTACTTC
CASSYGPGKNIQYF
>-|TRBJ2-1|TRBV7-2|TRBD1
TGTGCCAGCAGAGACAGGGGGCCCTTCCTCTTC
CASRDRGPFLF
>-|TRBJ2-7|TRBV5-1|-
TGCGCCAGCAGCGTAGGGGACACCCGATCCTACGAGCAGTACTTC
CASSVGDTRSYEQYF
>many|TRBJ1-2|TRBV4-3|TRBD1
TGCGCCAGCAGCCGTACTATAGACAGGGGCCCTAACTATGGCTACACCTTC
CASSRTIDRGPNYGYTF
>-|TRBJ1-2|TRBV20-1|-
TGCAGTGCTAGATTGGTGGGAACTAACTATGGCTACACCTTC
CSARLVGTNYGYTF
>-|TRBJ2-4|TRBV7-9|-
TGTGCCAGCAGCTTTGGGGACAAGACAGCCAAAAACATTCAGTACTTC
CASSFGDKTAKNIQYF
>few|TRBJ1-1|TRBV4-3|-
TGCGCCAGCAGCCAAGATCCGGGGGGGTGGATCACTGAAGCTTTCTTT
CASSQDPGGWITEAFF
>-|TRBJ1-1|TRBV6-5|TRBD1
TGTGCCAGCAGTCACGGGGACAGGGGGATCACGAACACTGAAGCTTTCTTT
CASSHGDRGITNTEAFF
>-|TRBJ2-2|TRBV12-3/TRBV12-4|-
TGTGCCAGCAGTTCCGGCACCGGCACCGGGGAGCTGTTTTTT
CASSSGTGTGELFF
>many|TRBJ1-5|TRBV6-6|-
TGTGCCAGCAGTTACTCGAAGGTTAGGGGGCAGCCCCAGCATTTT
CASSYSKVRGQPQHF
>few|TRBJ2-3|TRBV3-1|TRBD2
TGTGCCAGCAGCCCTAGCGGAGGGTTTCCAGATACGCAGTATTTT
CASSPSGGFPDTQYF
>-|TRBJ1-1|TRBV3-1|-
TGTGCCAGCAGCCGTGGGGAAGCGAACACTGAAGCTTTCTTT
CASSRGEANTEAFF
>few|TRBJ1-1|TRBV29-1|-
TGCAGCGTTGATAGGAGGGCTGAAGCTTTCTTT
CSVDRRAEAFF
>many|TRBJ1-2|TRBV12-3/TRBV12-4|-
TGTGCCAGCAGCCTTTGGGCTACTAACTATGGCTACACCTTC
CASSLWATNYGYTF
>many|TRBJ2-6|TRBV6-2/TRBV6-3|-
TGTGCCGCCAGAACAGGTTATTCTGGGGCCAACGTCCTGACTTTC
CAARTGYSGANVLTF
>-|TRBJ2-7|TRBV28|-
TGTGCCACCTCCAGGATGGCGCCCGAGCAGTACTTC
CATSRMAPEQYF
>few|TRBJ2-1|TRBV7-2|-
TGTGCCAGCAGGCAAGAGGGGACCGCCGTGGATGAGCAGTTCTTC
CASRQEGTAVDEQFF
>-|TRBJ1-2|TRBV29-1|TRBD1
TGCAGCGTTAGGGGCACAGGGGAAAACTATGGCTACACCTTC
CSVRGTGENYGYTF
>few|TRBJ2-1|TRBV6-5|-
TGTGCCAGCAAAGACTCCGCCGATGAGCAGTTCTTC
CASKDSADEQFF
>few|TRBJ1-1|TRBV20-1|TRBD1
TGCAGTGCTAAGGACAGGGGGCGAGGTGAAGCTTTCTTT
CSAKDRGRGEAFF
>-|TRBJ2-7|TRBV7-2|-
TGTGCCAGCAGCCTGGCCGGGTTTAACGAGCAGTACTTC
CASSLAGFNEQYF
>-|TRBJ1-1|TRBV5-1|-
TGCGCCAGCAGCGCTACCGCAGGGTCTGAAGCTTTCTTT
CASSATAGSEAFF
>-|TRBJ1-5|TRBV5-1|-
TGCGCCAGCAGCTTGGGACATCTCGGGCCCTTCACTCAGCCCCAGCATTTT
CASSLGHLGPFTQPQHF
>-|TRBJ2-5|TRBV7-9|-
TGTGCCAGCAGCTTTGGAGGGATCGGCAGGCAAGAGACCCAGTACTTC
CASSFGGIGRQETQYF
>-|TRBJ2-7|TRBV12-3/TRBV12-4|-
TGTGCCAGCGGCCGTTCGAGCGAGCAGTACTTC
CASGRSSEQYF
>-|TRBJ2-1|TRBV18|TRBD1
TGTGCCAGCTCGCTGACAGGGTCTAGGAATGAGCAGTTCTTC
CASSLTGSRNEQFF
>-|TRBJ2-1|TRBV6-2/TRBV6-3|-
TGTGCCAGCTCTAGGGGATGGGGCAATGAGCAGTTCTTC
CASSRGWGNEQFF
>few|TRBJ2-7|TRBV6-2/TRBV6-3|-
TGTGCCAGCAGTTACCCCTATCCTCGGGGGAACGAGCAGTACTTC
CASSYPYPRGNEQYF
>few|TRBJ2-1|TRBV9|-
TGTGCCAGCAGCGTAAACAGGTACAATGAGCAGTTCTTC
CASSVNRYNEQFF
>-|TRBJ1-1|TRBV7-2|-
TGTGCCAGCAGCTTGTGGGGCCTCACTGAAGCTTTCTTT
CASSLWGLTEAFF
>-|TRBJ2-2|TRBV18|-
TGTGCCAGCTCATCAGCTTCTAACACCGGGGAGCTGTTTTTT
CASSSASNTGELFF
>-|TRBJ2-7|TRBV7-9|TRBD1
TGTGCCAGCAGCCATACCTCAGGGGGCGCGGAGGAGCAGTACTTC
CASSHTSGGAEEQYF
>-|TRBJ2-1|TRBV20-1|-
TGCAGTGCTAGGTCGTGGGGTGGCGATGAGCAGTTCTTC
CSARSWGGDEQFF
>few|TRBJ2-5|TRBV9|TRBD1
TGTGCCAGCAGCGTGGACAGGGGGCAAGAGACCCAGTACTTC
CASSVDRGQETQYF
>-|TRBJ2-7|TRBV5-1|TRBD1
TGCGCCAGCAGCTTGGCCTGGGGGACAGGGGGAGCTTACGAGCAGTACTTC
CASSLAWGTGGAYEQYF
>-|TRBJ2-1|TRBV11-3|TRBD2
TGTGCCAGCAGCCGGGGGGAATCCTACAATGAGCAGTTCTTC
CASSRGESYNEQFF
>many|TRBJ1-2|TRBV4-3|-
TGCGCCAGCAGCCCTTCTTCGGATCTGAACTATGGCTACACCTTC
CASSPSSDLNYGYTF
>-|TRBJ1-5|TRBV18|TRBD1
TGTGCCAGCTCACCTACCCGGGACAGGGGCAATCAGCCCCAGCATTTT
CASSPTRDRGNQPQHF
>-|TRBJ2-5|TRBV7-2|TRBD2
TGTGCCAGCAGCGGATGGGTACTAGCGGGGGGCCCCCAAGAGACCCAGTACTTC
CASSGWVLAGGPQETQYF
>-|TRBJ2-3|TRBV5-1|-
TGCGCCAGCAGCTCGAATAGCGGCCCGGGCACAGATACGCAGTATTTT
CASSSNSGPGTDTQYF
>few|TRBJ1-5|TRBV6-6|-
TGTGCCAGCTCAACCGTCGGGGGCGGGCAGCCCCAGCATTTT
CASSTVGGGQPQHF
>-|TRBJ2-3|TRBV5-5|-
TGTGCCAGCAGCTTACGGTCAGGGGTGTTGGATACGCAGTATTTT
CASSLRSGVLDTQYF
>many|TRBJ2-1|TRBV4-2|-
TGTGCCAGCAGCCAAGAGGTCTGGGATGAGCAGTTCTTC
CASSQEVWDEQFF
>few|TRBJ2-1|TRBV5-1|TRBD2
TGCGCCAGCAGCCGTGGACTAGCGGGGGACAACTACAATGAGCAGTTCTTC
CASSRGLAGDNYNEQFF
>-|TRBJ1-2|TRBV4-1|-
TGCGCCAGCAGCCAAAGTGGCCGGTTCTATGGCTACACCTTC
CASSQSGRFYGYTF
>-|TRBJ1-1|TRBV10-3|-
TGTGCCATCACGGCGGGGTTCTATGCTTTCTTT
CAITAGFYAFF
>few|TRBJ2-5|TRBV7-6|-
TGTGCCAGCAGCTTGATCGGGGCTCCGGAGACCCAGTACTTC
CASSLIGAPETQYF